This TCR beta chain was documented in a study of early T cells in non-severe SARS-CoV-2 infection. The CDR3 spans 13 residues. Germline CDR1 and CDR2: MNHEY and SVGEGT. V was clipped by 6 bases and J by 2 bases; unmatched bases: 2. Separate cDNA molecules each had unique molecular identifiers attached to them. TCRdb re-analysed the 5' RACE reads in MiXCR, keeping a single row per CDR3 protein. The sample has some 66,000 distinct CDR3 sequences, over 8% seen once. The TCR comes from an adult who was a healthcare worker with PCR-confirmed SARS-CoV-2 infection or an uninfected control (not recorded which). The specimen sequenced was whole blood. The V gene is TRBV6-2 or TRBV6-3, the J gene TRBJ1-2, with 8 bases lining up with TRBD1. The CDR3 loop reads CASSRQGNYGYTF. DNA for the CDR3: TGTGCCAGCAGCCGACAGGGGAACTATGGCTACACCTTC.